What follows are 15 T cell receptor beta chains derived from one specimen sequenced in a study of graft-versus-host responses after intestinal transplantation. TCRdb's table, derived via immunoSEQ multiplex PCR, lists solely in-frame clones and lacks some. Of 130,000 to 150,000 clones detected, 92% appear once; the ten largest clones hold about 0.2%. These TCRs are of unknown antigen specificity. Here the sequenced sample was unstimulated CD4+ T cells sorted from spleen or lymph node cells, taken before intestinal transplant. These receptor sequences come from a human donor who received an intestinal transplant.

This clone was detected a few times. V usage is TRBV19 and J usage is TRBJ2-7; D ambiguous. Trimming took off 7 bases at V and 9 bases at J, with 10 bases between the two ends. The CDR3 totals 10 residues. Germline V lookup: CDR1 LNHDA, CDR2 SQIVND (reference sequence). The CDR3: CASNSLGQYF. CDR3 DNA sequence: TGTGCCAGTAATTCGTTGGGGCAGTACTTC.

The rearrangement joins TRBV2 to TRBJ2-6; TRBD2 agrees at 7 bases. The CDR3 loop spans 14 amino acids. The V and J ends lost 10 bases and 4 bases, in that order; junction bases with no gene match: 7. Germline V gene sequence: CDR1 SNHLY, CDR2 FYNNEI. The CDR3 DNA sequence: TGTGCCACCCGAGCGGGAACCGGGGCCAACGTCCTGACTTTC. It translates to CATRAGTGANVLTF.

This chain links TRBV19 with TRBJ2-1, with a tentative D call TRBD2 (6 bases). From germline, CDR1 is LNHDA and CDR2 SQIVND (reference sequence). V shed 5 bases and J shed 3 bases, with 17 bases lying between them. This CDR3 has 16 residues. In DNA, the CDR3 is TGTGCCAGTAGTGCCCAAGGAGGGCCCCACTACAATGAGCAGTTCTTC. It encodes CASSAQGGPHYNEQFF.

The chain links TRBV7-2 to TRBJ2-1, with 11 nucleotides matching TRBD2. With V trimmed by 4 bases and J by 5 bases, 4 bases remained unmatched. Germline V lookup: CDR1 SGHTA, CDR2 FQGNSA. CDR3 length equals 15 residues. DNA for the CDR3: TGTGCCAGCAGCTCGGGACTAGCGGCACACAATGAGCAGTTCTTC. It is translated as CASSSGLAAHNEQFF.

The CDR3 region is CASSDSGDTDTQYF. The DNA for the CDR3 is TGCGCCAGCAGCGATAGCGGTGACACAGATACGCAGTATTTT. The chain links TRBV5-1 to TRBJ2-3; D is perhaps TRBD2 (6 bases). V dropped 4 bases and J dropped 2 bases, with 11 bases sitting between them. CDR1 SGHRS and CDR2 YFSETQ come from the germline V gene. The length of the CDR3 is 14 residues. Full variable domain (outside the CDR3, taken from reference TRBV5-1 and TRBJ2-3): KAGVTQTPRYLIKTRGQQVTLSCSPISGHRSVSWYQQTPGQGLQFLFEYFSETQRNKGNFPGRFSGRQFSNSRSEMNVSTLELGDSALYLCASSDSGDTDTQYFGPGTRLTVL.

The V call is TRBV25-1, the J call TRBJ2-7; D might be TRBD2 (5 bases). Germline loops: CDR1 MGHDK, CDR2 SYGVNS. Trimming shortened V by 6 bases and J by 5 bases, and 17 bases separated the two germline ends. This CDR3 has 14 amino acids. The CDR3 sequence: CASSWAGYLNEQYF. The CDR3 bases are TGTGCCAGCAGCTGGGCGGGCTACCTGAACGAGCAGTACTTC.

The chain couples TRBV28 to TRBJ1-1, with TRBD1 as a possible D gene (6 bases). CDR3 size: 14 residues. Germline CDR1 MDHEN, CDR2 SYDVKM. V was clipped by 3 bases and J by 4 bases, with 12 bases between them. CDR3: CASSFRGLGTEAFF. The CDR3, as DNA: TGTGCCAGCAGTTTCCGGGGGCTAGGCACTGAAGCTTTCTTT.

The chain combines TRBV6-5 with TRBJ2-1; D is undetermined. Germline V gene sequence: CDR1 MNHEY, CDR2 SVGAGI. The CDR3 extends over 11 amino acids. Trimming left V 4 bases short and J 9 bases short, with 7 bases between. CDR3 amino acids: CASSWFGEQFF. CDR3 nucleotide sequence: TGTGCCAGCAGTTGGTTCGGTGAGCAGTTCTTC.

This chain links TRBV28 with TRBJ1-5; 12 bases fit TRBD1. V was clipped by 5 bases and J by 5 bases; unmatched bases: 4. The germline gives CDR1 MDHEN, CDR2 SYDVKM. The CDR3 consists of 15 residues. DNA for the CDR3: TGTGCCAGCAGTGGGACAGGGGGCCTATATCAGCCCCAGCATTTT. Encoded protein: CASSGTGGLYQPQHF.

In the case of this clone: At one end the junction does not follow the germline gene, possibly because of a read error. The chain is built from TRBV7-7 and TRBJ2-7; 10 nucleotides agree with TRBD1. The germline V gene encodes CDR1 SSHAT and CDR2 FNYEAQ (reference sequence). The CDR3 is made up of 15 amino acids. CDR3 in amino acids: CASSSGGTGVSKQYF. In DNA, the CDR3 is TGTGCTAGCAGCTCGGGAGGGACAGGGGTGTCGAAGCAGTACTTC.

This chain connects TRBV10-1 to TRBJ2-1, with 9 bases lining up with TRBD2. The trim removed 9 bases at V and 8 bases at J, leaving 11 bases unmatched. The CDR3 runs 14 residues. Germline CDR1 and CDR2: WNHNN and SYGVQD (reference sequence). The CDR3 is CARVRLAGIDEQFF. The CDR3, as DNA: TGCGCCAGAGTAAGGCTAGCGGGAATCGATGAGCAGTTCTTC.

This chain joins TRBV18 and TRBJ2-7; 13 bases align to TRBD2. The V segment lost 4 bases and the J segment 2 bases; nucleotides outside the gene matches: 2. Germline assignment: CDR1 KGHSH and CDR2 LQKENI. The CDR3 runs to 15 residues. The CDR3 loop reads CASSRGTSGTYEQYF. Written as DNA, the CDR3 is TGTGCCAGCTCACGCGGGACTAGCGGGACCTACGAGCAGTACTTC.

V and J are TRBV11-2 and TRBJ1-1; tentatively, D is TRBD1 (5 bases). Trimming removed 3 bases at V and 0 bases at J, with 17 bases between. CDR1 and CDR2 (germline): SGHAT, FQNNGV. The CDR3 spans 17 residues. CDR3 bases: TGTGCCAGCAGCTTGTTGAAGGGGAGTGTAATGAACACTGAAGCTTTCTTT. Translated: CASSLLKGSVMNTEAFF.

The rearrangement uses TRBV5-1 and TRBJ1-4; TRBD1 might be the D (6 bases). The CDR3 contains 17 residues. V was pared by 0 bases and J by 3 bases, with 15 bases between. CDR1 is SGHRS and CDR2 is YFSETQ in the germline V gene. Here the CDR3 DNA reads TGCGCCAGCAGCTTGGCGGGGGCCGGGACGGCTAATGAAAAACTGTTTTTT. It yields the protein CASSLAGAGTANEKLFF. Full variable domain (missing parts from reference TRBV5-1 and TRBJ1-4): KAGVTQTPRYLIKTRGQQVTLSCSPISGHRSVSWYQQTPGQGLQFLFEYFSETQRNKGNFPGRFSGRQFSNSRSEMNVSTLELGDSALYLCASSLAGAGTANEKLFFGSGTQLSVL.

The rearrangement links TRBV5-1 to TRBJ2-7; 7 bases fit TRBD2. CDR1 and CDR2 from the germline V gene are SGHRS and YFSETQ. The CDR3 is 17 amino acids. Trimming removed 0 bases from V and 1 base from J; junction bases left unmatched: 10. The CDR3 reads CASSLEPGGRRSYEQYF. The CDR3 DNA reads TGCGCCAGCAGCTTGGAACCGGGAGGCCGTCGATCCTACGAGCAGTACTTC.